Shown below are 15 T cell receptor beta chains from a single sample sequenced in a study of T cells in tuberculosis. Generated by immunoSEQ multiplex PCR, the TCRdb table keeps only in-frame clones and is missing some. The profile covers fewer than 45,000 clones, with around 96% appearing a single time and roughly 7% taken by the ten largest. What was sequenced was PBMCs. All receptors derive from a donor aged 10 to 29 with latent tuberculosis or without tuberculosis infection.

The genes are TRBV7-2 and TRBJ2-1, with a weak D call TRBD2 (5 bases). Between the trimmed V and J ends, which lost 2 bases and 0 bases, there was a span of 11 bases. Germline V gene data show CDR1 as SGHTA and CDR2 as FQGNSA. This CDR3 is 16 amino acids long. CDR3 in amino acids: CASSLLGLASYNEQFF. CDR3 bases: TGTGCCAGCAGCTTATTAGGCCTAGCCTCCTACAATGAGCAGTTCTTC.

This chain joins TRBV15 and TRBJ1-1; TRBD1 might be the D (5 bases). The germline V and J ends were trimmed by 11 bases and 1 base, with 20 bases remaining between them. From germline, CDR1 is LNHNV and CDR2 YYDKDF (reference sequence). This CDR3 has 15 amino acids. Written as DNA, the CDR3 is TGTGCCCCGGGGGGTCCCACACTTTGGAACACTGAAGCTTTCTTT. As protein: CAPGGPTLWNTEAFF.

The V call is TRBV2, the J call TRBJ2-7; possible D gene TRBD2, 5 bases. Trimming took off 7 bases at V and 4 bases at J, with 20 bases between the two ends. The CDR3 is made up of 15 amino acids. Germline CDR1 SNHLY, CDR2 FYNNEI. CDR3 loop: CASTPGGSRGYEQYF. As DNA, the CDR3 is TGTGCCAGCACCCCCGGAGGTTCTCGGGGATACGAGCAGTACTTC.

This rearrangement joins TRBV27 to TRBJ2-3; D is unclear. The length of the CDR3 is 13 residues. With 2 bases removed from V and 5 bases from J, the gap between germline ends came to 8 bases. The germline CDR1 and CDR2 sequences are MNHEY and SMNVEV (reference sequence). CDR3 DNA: TGTGCCAGCAGTTTAGACTTAGGAGATACGCAGTATTTT. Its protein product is CASSLDLGDTQYF.

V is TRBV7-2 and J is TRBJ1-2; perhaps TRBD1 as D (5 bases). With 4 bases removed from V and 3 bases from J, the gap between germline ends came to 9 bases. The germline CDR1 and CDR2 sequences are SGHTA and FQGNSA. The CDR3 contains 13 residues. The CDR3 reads CASSSRGDYGYTF. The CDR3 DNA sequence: TGTGCCAGCAGCTCTAGGGGCGACTATGGCTACACCTTC.

The chain's CDR3 is CASSLLRTAPGGETQYF. For the CDR3, the DNA is TGTGCCAGCTCACTTCTCCGGACGGCACCGGGAGGAGAGACCCAGTACTTC. The chain recombines TRBV18 with TRBJ2-5; 7 nucleotides agree with TRBD2. J lost 4 bases, V lost 4 bases, and 15 bases had no gene match. The germline gives CDR1 KGHSH, CDR2 LQKENI. This CDR3 is 17 amino acids long.

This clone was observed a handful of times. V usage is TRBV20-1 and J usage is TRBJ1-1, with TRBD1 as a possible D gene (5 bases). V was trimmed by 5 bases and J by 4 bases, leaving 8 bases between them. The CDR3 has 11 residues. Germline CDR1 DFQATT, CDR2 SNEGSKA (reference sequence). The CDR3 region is CSAPGGTEAFF. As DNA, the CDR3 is TGCAGTGCTCCCGGGGGCACTGAAGCTTTCTTT.

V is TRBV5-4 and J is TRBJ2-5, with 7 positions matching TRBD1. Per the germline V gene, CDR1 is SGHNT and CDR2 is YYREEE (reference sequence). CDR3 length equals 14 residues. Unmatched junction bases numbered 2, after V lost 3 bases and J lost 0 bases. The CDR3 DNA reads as TGTGCCAGCAGCTCGGGACAGAACCAAGAGACCCAGTACTTC. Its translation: CASSSGQNQETQYF.

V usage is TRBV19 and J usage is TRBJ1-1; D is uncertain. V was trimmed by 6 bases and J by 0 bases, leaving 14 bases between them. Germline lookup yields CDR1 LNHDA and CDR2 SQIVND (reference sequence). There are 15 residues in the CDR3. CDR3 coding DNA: TGTGCCAGTAGCTTACTAGCCCATATGAACACTGAAGCTTTCTTT. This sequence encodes CASSLLAHMNTEAFF.

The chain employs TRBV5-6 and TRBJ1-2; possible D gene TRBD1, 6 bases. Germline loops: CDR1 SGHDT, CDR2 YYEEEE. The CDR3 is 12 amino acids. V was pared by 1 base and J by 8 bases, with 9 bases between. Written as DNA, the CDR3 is TGTGCCAGCAGCTTGACAGGGCGCGGCTACACCTTC. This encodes CASSLTGRGYTF.

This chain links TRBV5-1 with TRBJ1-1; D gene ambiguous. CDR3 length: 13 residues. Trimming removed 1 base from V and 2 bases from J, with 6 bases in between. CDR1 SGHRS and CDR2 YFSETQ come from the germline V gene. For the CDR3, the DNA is TGCGCCAGCAGCTTGTTAGTCAACACTGAAGCTTTCTTT. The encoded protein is CASSLLVNTEAFF.

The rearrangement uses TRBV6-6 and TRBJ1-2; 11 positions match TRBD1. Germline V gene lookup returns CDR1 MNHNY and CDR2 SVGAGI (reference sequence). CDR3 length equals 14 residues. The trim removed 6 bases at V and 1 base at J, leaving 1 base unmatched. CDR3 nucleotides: TGTGCCAGCAGGGGGACAGGGGGTAACTATGGCTACACCTTC. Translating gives CASRGTGGNYGYTF.

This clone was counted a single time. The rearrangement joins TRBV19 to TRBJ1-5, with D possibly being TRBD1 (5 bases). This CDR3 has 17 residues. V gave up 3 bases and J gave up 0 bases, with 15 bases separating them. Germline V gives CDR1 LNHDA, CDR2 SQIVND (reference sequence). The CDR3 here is CASSIPGGENSNQPQHF. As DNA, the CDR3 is TGTGCCAGTAGTATTCCCGGAGGGGAGAATAGCAATCAGCCCCAGCATTTT. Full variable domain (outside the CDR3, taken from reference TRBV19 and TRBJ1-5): DGGITQSPKYLFRKEGQNVTLSCEQNLNHDAMYWYRQDPGQGLRLIYYSQIVNDFQKGDIAEGYSVSREKKESFPLTVTSAQKNPTAFYLCASSIPGGENSNQPQHFGDGTRLSIL.

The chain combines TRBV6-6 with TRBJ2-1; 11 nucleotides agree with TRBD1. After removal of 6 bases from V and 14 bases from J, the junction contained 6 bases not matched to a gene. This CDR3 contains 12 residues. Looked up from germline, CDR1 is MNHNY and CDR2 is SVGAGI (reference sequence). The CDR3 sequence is CASSLGQGGEFF. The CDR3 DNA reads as TGTGCCAGCAGCCTGGGACAGGGGGGTGAGTTCTTC.

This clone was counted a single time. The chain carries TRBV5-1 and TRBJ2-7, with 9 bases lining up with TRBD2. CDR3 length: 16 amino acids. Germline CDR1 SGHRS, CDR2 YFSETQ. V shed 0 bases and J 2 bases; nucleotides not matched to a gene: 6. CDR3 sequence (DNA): TGCGCCAGCAGCTTGGGTGCTAGCGGGGCTACCTACGAGCAGTACTTC. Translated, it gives CASSLGASGATYEQYF.